This TCR beta chain stems from a study of early T cells in non-severe SARS-CoV-2 infection. Study background: Bulk RNA from unsorted whole blood was sequenced; chains were unpaired. Notes on the study in general: VDJdb matching skewed toward anti-spike CD8 responses, missing private and CD4 specificities.

Unique molecular identifiers were attached to individual cDNA molecules. Using its own MiXCR run on the 5' RACE reads, TCRdb lists one record per CDR3 protein. Of 30,000 to 40,000 distinct CDR3 sequences in the sample, roughly 7.1% were seen once. Germline V lookup: CDR1 DFQATT, CDR2 SNEGSKA (reference sequence). Trimming stripped 3 bases from V and 5 bases from J, with 8 bases between. The CDR3 is made up of 11 amino acids. This clonotype was picked up a small number of times. The antigen remains unidentified. The sample here was whole blood, taken at baseline. The rearrangement uses TRBV20-1 and TRBJ2-7, with D possibly matching TRBD2 (6 bases). The receptor's source is an adult who was a healthcare worker with PCR-confirmed SARS-CoV-2 infection or an uninfected control (not recorded which). The CDR3 region is CSASAGHEQYV. CDR3 DNA sequence: TGCAGTGCTAGCGCGGGACACGAGCAGTACGTC.